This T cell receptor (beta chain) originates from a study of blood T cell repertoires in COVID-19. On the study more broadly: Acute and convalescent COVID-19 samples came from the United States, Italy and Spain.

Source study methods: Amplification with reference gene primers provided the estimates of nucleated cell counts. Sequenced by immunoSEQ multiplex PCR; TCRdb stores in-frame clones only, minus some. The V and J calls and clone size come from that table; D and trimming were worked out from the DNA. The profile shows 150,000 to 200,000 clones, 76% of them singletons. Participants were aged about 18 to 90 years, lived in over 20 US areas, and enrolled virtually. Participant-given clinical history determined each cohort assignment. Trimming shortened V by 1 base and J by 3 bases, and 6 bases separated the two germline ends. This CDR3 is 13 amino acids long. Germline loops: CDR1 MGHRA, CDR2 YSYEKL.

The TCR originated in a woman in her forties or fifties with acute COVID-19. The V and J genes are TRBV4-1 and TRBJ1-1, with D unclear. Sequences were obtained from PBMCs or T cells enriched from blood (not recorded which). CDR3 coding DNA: TGCGCCAGCAGCCAAGTACTGTACACTGAAGCTTTCTTT. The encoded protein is CASSQVLYTEAFF.